The entry that follows covers one TCR beta chain sequence. Its antigen is not known. TCRdb keeps only in-frame clones here, not all; method: immunoSEQ multiplex PCR. The sample lists around 550,000 clones; about 96% were seen once. The CDR3 runs 15 residues. Unmatched junction bases numbered 10, after V lost 1 base and J lost 7 bases. CDR1 and CDR2 (germline): SGHRS, YFSETQ. These data come from a study of shared clonotypes between healthy human individuals. Study-level information: Per donor, three plates held CD4 naive cells, three held CD4 memory, two held CD8 naive and one held CD8 memory.

Regarding the study as a whole: Rarefaction revealed incomplete sorted-subset sequencing despite large depth. Among several donors, roughly 5.4% of naive CD4 clonotypes were found in common. The small donor group covered limited genetic and exposure diversity.

This sequence was found in a woman under 40 in good health. The genes are TRBV5-1 and TRBJ2-7, with 8 bases identical to TRBD1. Sequencing was carried out using naive CD4+ T cells sorted from blood. The sample's subset: CD45RA+ positively selected. The CDR3 is CASSLPGQGGGEQYF. CDR3 coding DNA: TGCGCCAGCAGCTTGCCCGGACAGGGAGGAGGGGAGCAGTACTTC.